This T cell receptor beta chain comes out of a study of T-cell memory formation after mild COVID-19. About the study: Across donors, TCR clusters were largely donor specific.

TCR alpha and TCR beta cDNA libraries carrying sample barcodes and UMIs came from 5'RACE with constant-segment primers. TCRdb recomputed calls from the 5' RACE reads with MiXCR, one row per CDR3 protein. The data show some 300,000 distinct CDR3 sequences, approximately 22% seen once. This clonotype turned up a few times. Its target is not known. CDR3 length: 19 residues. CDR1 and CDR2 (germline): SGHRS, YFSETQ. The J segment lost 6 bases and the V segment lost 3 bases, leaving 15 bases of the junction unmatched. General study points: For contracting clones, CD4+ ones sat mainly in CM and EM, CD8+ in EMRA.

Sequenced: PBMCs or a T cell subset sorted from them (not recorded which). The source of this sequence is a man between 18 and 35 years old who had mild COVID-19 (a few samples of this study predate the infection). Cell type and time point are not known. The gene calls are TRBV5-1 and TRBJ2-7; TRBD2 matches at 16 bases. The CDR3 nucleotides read TGCGCCAGCAGCTCCGGACCGGGACTAGCGGGGGGGCCTCATCGCGAGCAGTACTTC. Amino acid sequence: CASSSGPGLAGGPHREQYF.